The next 8 T cell receptor beta chains were all read from a single sample in a study of sequential checkpoint blockade in melanoma. The protocol was immunoSEQ multiplex PCR, while the TCRdb copy is restricted to in-frame clones and leaves out a portion. Of about 37,000 clones listed, roughly 32% were seen once; the top ten hold 1.6%. The treatment is: randomized to nivolumab then ipilimumab (arm A) or the reverse (arm B). The source was tumor tissue (inferred from file names), collected from a patient given nivolumab and ipilimumab in sequence. These receptors originate from a human donor with melanoma.

V gene TRBV12-5 combines with J gene TRBJ2-2; TRBD2 agrees at 7 bases. This CDR3 is 14 amino acids long. V lost 8 bases and J lost 5; bases outside the gene matches: 8. The germline gives CDR1 LGHNT, CDR2 FRNRAP. DNA of the CDR3: TGTGCTAGTAAGGGAGGGGTAGGGACCGGGGAGCTGTTTTTT. The encoded protein is CASKGGVGTGELFF.

V usage is TRBV30 and J usage is TRBJ1-6; D possibly corresponds to TRBD1 (6 bases). V lost 5 bases, J lost 13 bases, and 12 bases lay in between. The germline CDR1 and CDR2 sequences are GTSNPN and SVGIG (reference sequence). CDR3 length equals 11 residues. The CDR3: CAWGQNPPLHF. DNA of the CDR3: TGTGCCTGGGGACAGAACCCCCCCCTCCACTTT. Variable domain in full (rest from reference TRBV30 and TRBJ1-6): SQTIHQWPATLVQPVGSPLSLECTVEGTSNPNLYWYRQAAGRGLQLLFYSVGIGQISSEVPQNLSASRPQDRQFILSSKKLLLSDSGFYLCAWGQNPPLHFGNGTRLTVT.

This chain uses TRBV29-1 with TRBJ1-5; D possibly corresponds to TRBD1 (6 bases). The CDR3 contains 13 residues. CDR1 and CDR2 (germline): SQVTM, ANQGSEA. With 0 bases removed from V and 6 bases from J, the gap between germline ends came to 9 bases. Here the CDR3 reads CSVEEGAGQPQHF. CDR3 coding DNA: TGCAGCGTTGAAGAGGGGGCTGGTCAGCCCCAGCATTTT.

This clone was found a few times. The genes are TRBV6-8 and TRBJ1-2, with TRBD1 matching 10 bases. CDR3 length: 14 amino acids. Germline assignment: CDR1 MNHGY and CDR2 SAAAGT. V lost 10 bases, J lost 3 bases, and 8 bases stayed unmatched. CDR3 in amino acids: CAITMTGGDYGYTF. The CDR3 DNA reads TGTGCCATCACTATGACAGGGGGCGACTATGGCTACACCTTC.

There are many counts of this clone. The chain links TRBV6-8 to TRBJ2-1, with TRBD2 identical over 8 bases. After removal of 0 bases from V and 6 bases from J, the junction contained 7 bases not matched to a gene. The CDR3 has 16 amino acids. Germline loops: CDR1 MNHGY, CDR2 SAAAGT. CDR3 in amino acids: CASSYSPAGAINEQFF. The CDR3 nucleotides read TGTGCCAGCAGTTACTCGCCAGCGGGGGCAATCAATGAGCAGTTCTTC.

The chain uses TRBV6-8 and TRBJ1-1; the D is unclear. CDR3 length: 13 amino acids. Germline-derived CDR1 and CDR2 are MNHGY and SAAAGT. Trimming removed 4 bases at V and 3 bases at J, with 9 bases between. The CDR3 coding sequence is TGTGCCAGCAGTTTCCGACATGACACTGAAGCTTTCTTT. It is translated as CASSFRHDTEAFF.

The chain links TRBV19 to TRBJ2-5; the match to TRBD2 covers 10 bases. This CDR3 region has 16 residues. Germline values: CDR1 LNHDA, CDR2 SQIVND (reference sequence). Trimming at V came to 5 bases and at J to 3 bases, leaving 9 bases not matched to a gene. The CDR3 sequence: CASSPQVLAGEETQYF. Here the CDR3 DNA reads TGTGCCAGTAGTCCCCAGGTGCTAGCGGGGGAAGAGACCCAGTACTTC.

The chain joins TRBV6-8 to TRBJ2-7; 10 positions match TRBD2. Germline-derived CDR1 and CDR2 are MNHGY and SAAAGT. Unmatched junction bases numbered 13, after V lost 5 bases and J lost 3 bases. The CDR3 runs 17 residues. The CDR3 region has the DNA TGTGCCAGCAGTGTCTCTCTAGCGGGAGACTCCCTCTACGAGCAGTACTTC. Its protein is CASSVSLAGDSLYEQYF.